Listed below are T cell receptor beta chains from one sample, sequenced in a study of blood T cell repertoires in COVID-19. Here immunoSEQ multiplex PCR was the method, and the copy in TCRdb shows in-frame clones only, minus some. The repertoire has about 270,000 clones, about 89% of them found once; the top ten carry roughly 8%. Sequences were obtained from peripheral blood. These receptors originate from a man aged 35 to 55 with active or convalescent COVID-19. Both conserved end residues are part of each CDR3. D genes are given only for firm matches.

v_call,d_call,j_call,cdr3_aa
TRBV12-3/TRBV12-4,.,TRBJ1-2,CASSLREIYGYTF
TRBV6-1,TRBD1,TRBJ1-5,CASSADRGRLLQPQHF
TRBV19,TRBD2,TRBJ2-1,CASSHRRLAGVNEQFF
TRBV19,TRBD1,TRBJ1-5,CASSPPGQNNQPQHF
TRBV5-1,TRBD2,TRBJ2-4,CASRPSGVENIQYF
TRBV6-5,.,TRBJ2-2,CASRGQLTGELFF
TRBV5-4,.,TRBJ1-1,CAIWGPSVNTEAFF
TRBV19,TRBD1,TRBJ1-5,CASSIGQGRRSNQPQHF
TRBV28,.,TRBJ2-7,CAIRGLGFPYEQYF
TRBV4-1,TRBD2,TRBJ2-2,CASERPSGVNTGELFF
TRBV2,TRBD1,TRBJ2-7,CASSEATGAYEQYF
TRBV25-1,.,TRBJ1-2,CASFFGGSGYTF
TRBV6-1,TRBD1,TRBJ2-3,CASSGQGSGTDTQYF
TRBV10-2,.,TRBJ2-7,CASAGAYEQYF
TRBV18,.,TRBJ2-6,CASSPLRSGANVLTF
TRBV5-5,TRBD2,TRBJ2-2,CASSSLAGMTGELFF
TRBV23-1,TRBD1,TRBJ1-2,CASSQLEASDRGNYGYTF
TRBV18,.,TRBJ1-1,CASSPPGGLWLGEAFF
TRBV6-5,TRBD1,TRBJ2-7,CASSYDRDAYEQYF
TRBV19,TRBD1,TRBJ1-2,CASRPGQRGGYTF
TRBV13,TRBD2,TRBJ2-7,CASSWGLASGYEQYF
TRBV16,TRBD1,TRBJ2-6,CASSPRTGGSGANVLTF
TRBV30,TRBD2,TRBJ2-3,CAWSEAGGPPDTQYF
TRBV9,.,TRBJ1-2,CASSPRTDGFYGYTF
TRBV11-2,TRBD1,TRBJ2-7,CASSFKAGTGYEQYF
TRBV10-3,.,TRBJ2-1,CAISRRQVGSYNEQFF
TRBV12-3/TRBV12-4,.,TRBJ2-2,CASSLSDTGELFF
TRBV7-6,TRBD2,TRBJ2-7,CASSAGLAGGPHEQYF
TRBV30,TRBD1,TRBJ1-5,CAWSDRVVDQPQHF
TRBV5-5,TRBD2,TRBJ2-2,CASSSLRLAGGDGTGELFF
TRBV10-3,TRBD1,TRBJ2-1,CAISGQGDNEQFF
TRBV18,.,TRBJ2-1,CASSPNADTEQFF
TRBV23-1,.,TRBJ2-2,CASSRHRNMDTGELFF
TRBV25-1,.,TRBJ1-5,CASSEYPGQPQHF
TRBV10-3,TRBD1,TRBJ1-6,CAISQQGADSPLHF
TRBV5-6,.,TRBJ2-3,CASSLDRGTDTQYF
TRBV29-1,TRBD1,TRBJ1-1,CSVGTGGWAFF
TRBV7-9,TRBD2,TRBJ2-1,CASSLETSGAGNEQFF
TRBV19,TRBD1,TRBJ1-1,CASSIGTGGNTEAFF
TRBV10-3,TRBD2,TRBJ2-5,CAISGTSGRAEETQYF
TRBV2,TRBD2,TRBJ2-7,CASSEFSGTSTYEQYF
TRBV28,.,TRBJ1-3,CATETRRSGNTIYF
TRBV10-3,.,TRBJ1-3,CATDRGFVGTIYF
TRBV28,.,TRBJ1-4,CASKAGTNEKLFF
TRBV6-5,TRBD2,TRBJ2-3,CASSYEGGGARDTQYF
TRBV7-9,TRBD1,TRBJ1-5,CASSLGTGAGSNQPQHF
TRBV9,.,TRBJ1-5,CASSVGGGEDNQPQHF
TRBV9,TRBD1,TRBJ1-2,CASSGDRVYGYTF
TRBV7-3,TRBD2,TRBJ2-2,CASSLRGTSGRANTGELFF
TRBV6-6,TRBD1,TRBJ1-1,CASRGQGSTEAFF
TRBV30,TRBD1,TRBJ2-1,CAWDEGQGYSREQFF
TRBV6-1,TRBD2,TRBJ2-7,CASSTTSGRSYEQYF
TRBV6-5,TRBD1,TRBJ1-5,CASRLYRGSNQPQHF
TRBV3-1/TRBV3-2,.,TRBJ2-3,CASSRAGPQPTDTQYF
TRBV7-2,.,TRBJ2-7,CASSLAGTEGNYEQYF
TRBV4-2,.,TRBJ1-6,CASSQVDRGVNSPLHF
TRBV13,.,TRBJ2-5,CASSPRPAGRETQYF
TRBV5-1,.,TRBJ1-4,CASSPDPWANEKLFF